This T cell receptor beta chain derives from a study of T cell responses to AZD1222 COVID-19 vaccine. General study findings and limits: Only a handful of AZD1222 recipients, roughly six in all, had baseline seropositivity. White British donors predominated, females outnumbered males, and clonal diversity was possibly underestimated. With dominance at 160-218 and 743-854, vaccine-associated CD4 TCRs spanned spike.

The CDR3 loop spans 12 amino acids. V was pared by 8 bases and J by 4 bases, with 4 bases of the junction left unmatched. Germline CDR1 reads MGHDK; CDR2 reads SYGVNS. To note about this clone: The antigen remains undetermined.

Using immunoSEQ multiplex PCR, the repertoire was profiled, and TCRdb retains in-frame clones only, with some absent. This table has 150,000 to 200,000 clones, approximately 91% appearing once. The receptor's source is an adult in good health. This specimen was peripheral blood, taken on day 0 of AZD1222 vaccination. The chain links TRBV25-1 to TRBJ2-7, with 8 bases fitting TRBD2. Here the CDR3 reads CASAGGHYEQYF. CDR3 DNA: TGTGCCAGCGCGGGGGGACATTACGAGCAGTACTTC.